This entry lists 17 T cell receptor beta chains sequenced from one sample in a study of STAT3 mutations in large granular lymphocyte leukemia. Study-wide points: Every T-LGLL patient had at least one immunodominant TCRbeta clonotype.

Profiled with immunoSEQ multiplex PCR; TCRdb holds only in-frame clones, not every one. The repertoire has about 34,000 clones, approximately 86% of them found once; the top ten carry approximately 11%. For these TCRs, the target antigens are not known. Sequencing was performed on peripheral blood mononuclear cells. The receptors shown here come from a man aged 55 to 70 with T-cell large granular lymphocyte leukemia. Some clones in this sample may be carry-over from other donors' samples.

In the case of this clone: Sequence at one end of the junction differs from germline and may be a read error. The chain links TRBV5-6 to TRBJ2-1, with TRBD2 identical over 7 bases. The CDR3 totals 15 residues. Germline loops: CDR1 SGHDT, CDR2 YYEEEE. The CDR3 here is CASTLGGSSYNEQFF. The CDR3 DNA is TGTGCCAGCACCTTGGGGGGGAGCTCCTACAATGAGCAGTTCTTC.

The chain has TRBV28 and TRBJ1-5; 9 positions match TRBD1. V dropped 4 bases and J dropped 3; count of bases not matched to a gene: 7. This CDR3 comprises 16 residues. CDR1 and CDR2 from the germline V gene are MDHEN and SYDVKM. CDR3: CASSSPRDRVNQPQHF. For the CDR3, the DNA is TGTGCCAGCAGTTCTCCCCGGGACAGGGTCAATCAGCCCCAGCATTTT.

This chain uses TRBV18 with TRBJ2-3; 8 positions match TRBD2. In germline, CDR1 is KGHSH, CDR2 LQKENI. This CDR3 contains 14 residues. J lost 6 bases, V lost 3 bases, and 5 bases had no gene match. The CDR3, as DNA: TGTGCCAGCTCACCGGGACTAGGGGTGGATACGCAGTATTTT. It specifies CASSPGLGVDTQYF.

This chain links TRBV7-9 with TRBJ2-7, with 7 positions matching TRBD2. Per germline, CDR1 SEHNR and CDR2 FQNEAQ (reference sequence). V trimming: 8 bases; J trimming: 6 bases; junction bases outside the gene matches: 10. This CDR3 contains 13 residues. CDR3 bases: TGTGCCAGCCGATTAGGGACTACGAGCGAGCAGTACTTC. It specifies CASRLGTTSEQYF.

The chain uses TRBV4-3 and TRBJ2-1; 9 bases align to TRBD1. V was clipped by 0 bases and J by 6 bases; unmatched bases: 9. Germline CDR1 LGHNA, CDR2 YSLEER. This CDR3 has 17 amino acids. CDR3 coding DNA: TGCGCCAGCAGCCAAGAATTGGGACAGGGCTTCTCCAATGAGCAGTTCTTC. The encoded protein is CASSQELGQGFSNEQFF.

The CDR3 region has the DNA TGTGCCAGCAGCTTAGTGGGCTCCTACAATGAGCAGTTCTTC. Encoded protein: CASSLVGSYNEQFF. J is TRBJ2-1 and V is TRBV7-9; D not certain. Germline V CDR1 and CDR2: SEHNR, FQNEAQ (reference sequence). V shed 1 base and J shed 0 bases, with 4 bases lying between them. The CDR3 is 14 residues long. Filled out from reference TRBV7-9 and TRBJ2-1, the complete variable domain reads DTGVSQNPRHKITKRGQNVTFRCDPISEHNRLYWYRQTLGQGPEFLTYFQNEAQLEKSRLLSDRFSAERPKGSFSTLEIQRTEQGDSAMYLCASSLVGSYNEQFFGPGTRLTVL.

The CDR3 here is CASSLEGVSYEQYF. The CDR3, as DNA: TGCGCCAGCAGCTTGGAAGGAGTCTCCTACGAGCAGTACTTC. The gene calls are TRBV5-1 and TRBJ2-7; D remains unclear. CDR1 is SGHRS and CDR2 is YFSETQ in the germline V gene. V lost 0 bases, J lost 0 bases, and 7 bases lay in between. This CDR3 has 14 amino acids.

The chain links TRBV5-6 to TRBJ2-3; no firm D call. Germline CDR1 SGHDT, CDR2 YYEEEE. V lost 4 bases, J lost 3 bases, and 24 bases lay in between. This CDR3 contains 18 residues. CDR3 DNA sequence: TGTGCCAGCAGCCTACTAACTTTGGCCTATAGAACGACAGATACGCAGTATTTT. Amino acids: CASSLLTLAYRTTDTQYF.

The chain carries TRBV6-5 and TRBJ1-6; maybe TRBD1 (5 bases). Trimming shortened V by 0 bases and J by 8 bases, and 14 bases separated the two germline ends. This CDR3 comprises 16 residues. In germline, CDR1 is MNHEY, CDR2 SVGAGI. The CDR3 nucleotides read TGTGCCAGCAGTTACTCGACAGTCCCACTGGATTCACCCCTCCACTTT. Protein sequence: CASSYSTVPLDSPLHF.

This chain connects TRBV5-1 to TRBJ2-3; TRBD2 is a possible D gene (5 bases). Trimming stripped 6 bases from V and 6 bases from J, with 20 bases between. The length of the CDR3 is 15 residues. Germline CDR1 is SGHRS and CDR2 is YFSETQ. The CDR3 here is CASTRTSWGDDTQYF. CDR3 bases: TGCGCCAGCACTCGAACCTCTTGGGGAGACGATACGCAGTATTTT.

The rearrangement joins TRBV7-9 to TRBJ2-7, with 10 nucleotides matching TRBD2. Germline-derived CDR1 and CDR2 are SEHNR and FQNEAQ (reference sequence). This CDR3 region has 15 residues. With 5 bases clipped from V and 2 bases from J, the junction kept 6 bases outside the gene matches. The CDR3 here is CASSGTGTSAYEQYF. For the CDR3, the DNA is TGTGCCAGCAGCGGCACCGGGACTAGCGCCTACGAGCAGTACTTC. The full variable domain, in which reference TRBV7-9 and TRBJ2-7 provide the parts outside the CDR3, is DTGVSQNPRHKITKRGQNVTFRCDPISEHNRLYWYRQTLGQGPEFLTYFQNEAQLEKSRLLSDRFSAERPKGSFSTLEIQRTEQGDSAMYLCASSGTGTSAYEQYFGPGTRLTVT.

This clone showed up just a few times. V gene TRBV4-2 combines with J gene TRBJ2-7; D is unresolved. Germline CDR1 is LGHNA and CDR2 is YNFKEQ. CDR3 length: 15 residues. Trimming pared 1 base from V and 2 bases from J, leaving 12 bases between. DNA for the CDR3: TGTGCCAGCAGCCAAGGAATGGCCGGACCCTACGAGCAGTACTTC. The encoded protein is CASSQGMAGPYEQYF.

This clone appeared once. The CDR3 region has the DNA TGCAGCGTTGTACCTACAGGGTCCTATGGCTACACCTTC. The encoded protein is CSVVPTGSYGYTF. The rearrangement links TRBV29-1 to TRBJ1-2, with D possibly being TRBD1 (6 bases). V dropped 4 bases and J dropped 4 bases, with 13 bases sitting between them. This CDR3 spans 13 amino acids. Germline V lookup: CDR1 SQVTM, CDR2 ANQGSEA. Full variable domain (remainder filled in from reference TRBV29-1 and TRBJ1-2): SAVISQKPSRDICQRGTSLTIQCQVDSQVTMMFWYRQQPGQSLTLIATANQGSEATYESGFVIDKFPISRPNLTFSTLTVSNMSPEDSSIYLCSVVPTGSYGYTFGSGTRLTVV.

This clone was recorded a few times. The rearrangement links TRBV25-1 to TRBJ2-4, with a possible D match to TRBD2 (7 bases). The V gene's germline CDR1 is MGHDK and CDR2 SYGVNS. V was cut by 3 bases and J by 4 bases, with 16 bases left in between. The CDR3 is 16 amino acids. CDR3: CASSDGRQGRKNIQYF. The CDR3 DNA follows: TGTGCCAGCAGTGACGGGAGGCAGGGGCGTAAAAACATTCAGTACTTC. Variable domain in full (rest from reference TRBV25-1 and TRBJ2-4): EADIYQTPRYLVIGTGKKITLECSQTMGHDKMYWYQQDPGMELHLIHYSYGVNSTEKGDLSSESTVSRIRTEHFPLTLESARPSHTSQYLCASSDGRQGRKNIQYFGAGTRLSVL.

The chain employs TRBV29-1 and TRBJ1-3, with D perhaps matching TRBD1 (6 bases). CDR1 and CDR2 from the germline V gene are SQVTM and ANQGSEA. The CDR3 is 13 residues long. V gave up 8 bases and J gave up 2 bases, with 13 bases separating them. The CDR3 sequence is CSSSGTTGNTIYF. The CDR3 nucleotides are TGCAGCTCATCCGGGACAACTGGAAACACCATATATTTT.

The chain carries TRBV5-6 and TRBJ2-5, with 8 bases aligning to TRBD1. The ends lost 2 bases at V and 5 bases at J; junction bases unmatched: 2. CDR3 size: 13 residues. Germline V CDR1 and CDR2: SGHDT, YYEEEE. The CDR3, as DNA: TGTGCCAGCAGCTTAAACAGGGGGGAGACCCAGTACTTC. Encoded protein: CASSLNRGETQYF.

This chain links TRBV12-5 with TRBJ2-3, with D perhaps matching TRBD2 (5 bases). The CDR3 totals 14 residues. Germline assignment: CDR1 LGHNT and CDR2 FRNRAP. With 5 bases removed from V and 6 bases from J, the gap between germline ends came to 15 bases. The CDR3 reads CASGTRTGPDTQYF. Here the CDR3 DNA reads TGTGCTAGTGGTACCCGGACTGGACCGGATACGCAGTATTTT.